These T cell receptor beta chains were read from a single sample in a study of blood T cell repertoires in COVID-19. Sequencing used immunoSEQ multiplex PCR; TCRdb keeps in-frame clones, though not all of them. The sample consists of over 250,000 clones, roughly 80% of them appearing once. Sequenced: PBMCs or T cells enriched from blood (not recorded which). These receptors were obtained from a man aged 35-49 years who had been exposed to COVID-19. The CDR3 runs from the conserved cysteine through the conserved F or W. D genes are given only for firm matches. The size entry is marked missing in some rows and otherwise reads once, few, many or a size class.

j_gene: TRBJ1-2; d_gene: -; v_gene: TRBV7-6; abundance: few; CDR3nt: TGTGCCAGCAGCTTAGAGAGGGGAGGCTTCTATGGCTACACCTTC; CDR3aa: CASSLERGGFYGYTF
j_gene: TRBJ2-7; d_gene: -; v_gene: TRBV6-5; abundance: -; CDR3nt: TGTGCCAGCAGTCCAGCGGCGGGGATGGGCTACGAGCAGTACTTC; CDR3aa: CASSPAAGMGYEQYF
j_gene: TRBJ2-1; d_gene: TRBD2; v_gene: TRBV7-9; abundance: -; CDR3nt: TGTGCCAGCAGCTTAGTGGCTAGCGGGAGGGTTGAGCAGTTCTTC; CDR3aa: CASSLVASGRVEQFF
j_gene: TRBJ2-1; d_gene: TRBD2; v_gene: TRBV9; abundance: few; CDR3nt: TGTGCCAGCAGCGTAGGACTAGCGGGAGTTTTTAATGAGCAGTTCTTC; CDR3aa: CASSVGLAGVFNEQFF
j_gene: TRBJ2-7; d_gene: -; v_gene: TRBV7-8; abundance: -; CDR3nt: TGTGCCAGCAGGACGGGGCGGGAACCGCTAGAGCCCCGGGCTGTGTACGAGCAGTACTTC; CDR3aa: CASRTGREPLEPRAVYEQYF
j_gene: TRBJ1-2; d_gene: -; v_gene: TRBV30; abundance: -; CDR3nt: TGTGCCTGGAGTATGGAGGGCCTCTATGGCTACACCTTC; CDR3aa: CAWSMEGLYGYTF
j_gene: TRBJ2-7; d_gene: TRBD2; v_gene: TRBV3-1/TRBV3-2; abundance: -; CDR3nt: TGTGCCAGCAGCCAAATGGGGACTAGCGGGGACGAGCAGTACTTC; CDR3aa: CASSQMGTSGDEQYF
j_gene: TRBJ2-1; d_gene: TRBD2; v_gene: TRBV9; abundance: -; CDR3nt: TGTGCCAGCAGCGTCACCGGGACTAGTGGCTTCGTAGATGAGCAGTTCTTC; CDR3aa: CASSVTGTSGFVDEQFF
j_gene: TRBJ1-5; d_gene: TRBD1; v_gene: TRBV28; abundance: -; CDR3nt: TGTGCCAGCAGTGGACAGGGGTTTGAGCAGCCCCAGCATTTT; CDR3aa: CASSGQGFEQPQHF
j_gene: TRBJ1-4; d_gene: -; v_gene: TRBV6-5; abundance: few; CDR3nt: TGTGCCAGCACCACAGACAGTGCAAATGAAAAACTGTTTTTT; CDR3aa: CASTTDSANEKLFF
j_gene: TRBJ1-4; d_gene: -; v_gene: TRBV30; abundance: -; CDR3nt: TGTGCCTGGCGGGTGGGGACTGGGAATGAAAAACTGTTTTTT; CDR3aa: CAWRVGTGNEKLFF
j_gene: TRBJ1-2; d_gene: TRBD1; v_gene: TRBV11-2; abundance: -; CDR3nt: TGTGCCAGCAGCTTAAGCAGGGGGATTCTGGGGGGCTACACCTTC; CDR3aa: CASSLSRGILGGYTF
j_gene: TRBJ1-2; d_gene: -; v_gene: TRBV5-1; abundance: -; CDR3nt: TGCGCCAGCAGCTCGCACAGGGCTAGTGTAGGCGGCTACACCTTC; CDR3aa: CASSSHRASVGGYTF
j_gene: TRBJ2-1; d_gene: -; v_gene: TRBV11-3; abundance: few; CDR3nt: TGTGCCAGCAGCTCCGGGCGCGAGCGGGCCTACAATGAGCAGTTCTTC; CDR3aa: CASSSGRERAYNEQFF
j_gene: TRBJ1-1; d_gene: TRBD1; v_gene: TRBV18; abundance: -; CDR3nt: TGTGCCAGCTCACCCCAGGGACAGGGAGTCACTGAAGCTTTCTTT; CDR3aa: CASSPQGQGVTEAFF
j_gene: TRBJ2-2; d_gene: TRBD1; v_gene: TRBV2; abundance: -; CDR3nt: TGTGCCAGCAAACTCGGACAGGGGAACACCGGGGAGCTGTTTTTT; CDR3aa: CASKLGQGNTGELFF
j_gene: TRBJ1-3; d_gene: -; v_gene: TRBV19; abundance: -; CDR3nt: TGTGCCAGTACCCTACGGGTAACCGGATTTGGAAACACCATATATTTT; CDR3aa: CASTLRVTGFGNTIYF
j_gene: TRBJ2-7; d_gene: -; v_gene: TRBV18; abundance: -; CDR3nt: TGTGCCAGCTCAACTCCCTCCTATACCTACGAGCAGTACTTC; CDR3aa: CASSTPSYTYEQYF
j_gene: TRBJ2-3; d_gene: TRBD2; v_gene: TRBV9; abundance: -; CDR3nt: TGTGCCAGCAGCGCAACTAGCGGGAGGGCCCTAGATACGCAGTATTTT; CDR3aa: CASSATSGRALDTQYF
j_gene: TRBJ2-5; d_gene: -; v_gene: TRBV15; abundance: -; CDR3nt: TGTGCCACCAGCAGAGACAGGGCCGAAGAGACCCAGTACTTC; CDR3aa: CATSRDRAEETQYF
j_gene: TRBJ2-3; d_gene: TRBD2; v_gene: TRBV5-4; abundance: -; CDR3nt: TGTGCCAGCAGCTTGGGGGAGGGCACTGATACGCAGTATTTT; CDR3aa: CASSLGEGTDTQYF
j_gene: TRBJ1-1; d_gene: TRBD1; v_gene: TRBV11-2; abundance: -; CDR3nt: TGTGCCAGCAGCTTAGCTACGGGTGAGACAGGGGCGGCTTTCTTT; CDR3aa: CASSLATGETGAAFF
j_gene: TRBJ1-2; d_gene: -; v_gene: TRBV18; abundance: -; CDR3nt: TGTGCCTCCATAGGAGGGGCAGAAGGCGGCTACACCTTC; CDR3aa: CASIGGAEGGYTF
j_gene: TRBJ1-5; d_gene: TRBD1; v_gene: TRBV7-8; abundance: -; CDR3nt: TGTGCCAGCAGCCCTGTAGGGGGCCGGGTAGCCCAGCATTTT; CDR3aa: CASSPVGGRVAQHF
j_gene: TRBJ2-5; d_gene: -; v_gene: TRBV28; abundance: -; CDR3nt: TGTGCCAGCACCCCTGATACAGGGAAGAGGTTCCAAGAGACCCAGTACTTC; CDR3aa: CASTPDTGKRFQETQYF
j_gene: TRBJ2-7; d_gene: TRBD2; v_gene: TRBV28; abundance: few; CDR3nt: TGTGCCAGCAGCCCACCCGGGACTAGCGGGTTCGAGCAGTACTTC; CDR3aa: CASSPPGTSGFEQYF
j_gene: TRBJ2-2; d_gene: TRBD2; v_gene: TRBV4-1; abundance: -; CDR3nt: TGCGCCAGCAGCCGAGCCGGGACTAGGGGCGCCGGGGAGCTGTTTTTT; CDR3aa: CASSRAGTRGAGELFF